Listed below are T cell receptor beta chains from one sample, sequenced in a study of T cell repertoires in cytomegalovirus infection. MiXCR was run by TCRdb on the reads, yielding one entry per CDR3 protein. In the table there are roughly 760,000 distinct CDR3 sequences, roughly a third of which are singletons. Sequenced: PBMCs. These receptors were obtained from a human donor in good health (CMV status not recorded). Some clones in this sample may be carry-over from other donors' samples. Each CDR3 is given with its conserved first and last residue. The order of the fields is D gene, V gene, clone size, J gene, CDR3 DNA, CDR3 protein. A D gene is named only where the DNA matches it firmly. Rows may omit the clone size; those that give it use once, few, many or a size class.

>-|TRBV6-1|-|TRBJ2-7
TGTGCCAGCAGTTACGGTTCGGGACTCAGCTACGAGCAGTACTTC
CASSYGSGLSYEQYF
>-|TRBV4-1|-|TRBJ2-1
TGCGCCAGCAGCCAAGATCTAAACAGGGGAGGAAACAATGAGCAGTTCTTC
CASSQDLNRGGNNEQFF
>-|TRBV7-2|few|TRBJ1-2
TGTGCCAGCAGCCAGGGGAGGGGAACTAACTATGGCTACACCTTC
CASSQGRGTNYGYTF
>-|TRBV7-3|many|TRBJ1-6
TGTGCCAGCAGCTTATCCGCCGGGAATTCACCCCTCCACTTT
CASSLSAGNSPLHF
>-|TRBV12-3/TRBV12-4|-|TRBJ1-2
TGTGCCAGCAGACCGGGACGCCCTAACTATGGCTACACCTTC
CASRPGRPNYGYTF
>TRBD1|TRBV12-3/TRBV12-4|-|TRBJ2-1
TGTGCGGTCCAGGGGGCGAGCTCCTACAATGAGCAGTTCTTC
CAVQGASSYNEQFF
>TRBD2|TRBV20-1|few|TRBJ2-1
TGCAGTGCACTTACCGGGACTAGCGTGTACAATGAGCAGTTCTTC
CSALTGTSVYNEQFF
>TRBD1|TRBV19|-|TRBJ2-6
TGTGCCAGTAGTATAGATGGGACAGGGCTACCCATCTCTGGGGCCAACGTCCTGACTTTC
CASSIDGTGLPISGANVLTF
>TRBD1|TRBV27|few|TRBJ2-3
TGTGCCAGCAGCTTATCCGGGACAGTCGACTTTAGCACAGATACGCAGTATTTT
CASSLSGTVDFSTDTQYF
>-|TRBV29-1|-|TRBJ2-5
TGCAGCGTCCACCCCCTGGGGTGGGGGCGCGGGGAGACCCAGTACTTC
CSVHPLGWGRGETQYF
>-|TRBV5-6|-|TRBJ2-1
TGTGCCAGCAGCTTGGCCTACCAGGCCCTCTTGGATGAGCAGTTCTTC
CASSLAYQALLDEQFF
>-|TRBV28|-|TRBJ2-1
TGTGCCAGCAGTTTGGACAGCCTCTACAATGAGCAGTTCTTC
CASSLDSLYNEQFF
>-|TRBV4-1|-|TRBJ1-1
TGCGCCAGCAGCCTCACGAGCACGGACACTGAAGCTTTATTT
CASSLTSTDTEALF
>-|TRBV2|-|TRBJ1-2
TGTGCCAGCAGTGGGGAACAGGCCTATGGCTACACCTTC
CASSGEQAYGYTF
>-|TRBV27|-|TRBJ1-6
TGTGCCACCTCGGCCGGATCGACAGGCTATAATTCACCCCTCCACTTT
CATSAGSTGYNSPLHF
>-|TRBV29-1|-|TRBJ2-5
TGCAGCGTTGGCCGGACAGACGAAGACCAAGAGACCCAGTACTTC
CSVGRTDEDQETQYF
>-|TRBV28|-|TRBJ2-7
TGTGCCAGCGGCCCCCTCGGACGGCACGAGCAGTACTTC
CASGPLGRHEQYF
>-|TRBV29-1|few|TRBJ2-6
TGCGGAGTAAAACAGGGATCTGGGGCCAACGTCCTGACTTTC
CGVKQGSGANVLTF
>TRBD1|TRBV20-1|-|TRBJ2-7
TGCAGTGCTGGGACCAGGGGGCTTGGCTACGAGCAGTACTTC
CSAGTRGLGYEQYF
>TRBD2|TRBV7-9|few|TRBJ2-5
TGTGCCAGCAGCTTATTTCCGGGACTAGCCCAAGAGACCCAGTACTTC
CASSLFPGLAQETQYF
>TRBD1|TRBV6-6|-|TRBJ1-6
TGTGCCAGCAGTCCCGGACAGGCCCTGGGGTCACCCCTCCACTTT
CASSPGQALGSPLHF
>TRBD1|TRBV7-3|few|TRBJ1-1
TGTGCCAGCAGCTTCTCAGGGGGGCGCATGAACACTGAAGCTTTCTTT
CASSFSGGRMNTEAFF
>TRBD2|TRBV9|-|TRBJ2-3
TGTGCCAGCAGCGTAGAAGCGGGAGGGTTCACAGATACGCAGTATTTT
CASSVEAGGFTDTQYF
>TRBD1|TRBV7-8|few|TRBJ2-1
TGTGCCAGCAGCTCCGGGCCACAGGGGTTTGTTTACAATGAGCAGTTCTTC
CASSSGPQGFVYNEQFF
>TRBD2|TRBV12-3/TRBV12-4|few|TRBJ2-6
TGTGCCAGCAGCGAATCAAGTGGACTAGCGGACTCTGGGGCCAACGTCCTGACTTTC
CASSESSGLADSGANVLTF
>TRBD2|TRBV4-1|-|TRBJ2-2
TGCGCCAGCAGCCTCGGAGGCAGGGAGGGCGACACCGGGGAGCTGTTTTTT
CASSLGGREGDTGELFF
>-|TRBV4-1|few|TRBJ1-2
TGCGCCAGCAGCCAATCTCTCAGGGCGGATGGCTACACCTTC
CASSQSLRADGYTF
>-|TRBV29-1|-|TRBJ2-5
TGCAGCGCGGTTAAGCTAGGGTGGGAGACCCAGTACTTC
CSAVKLGWETQYF
>-|TRBV11-1|-|TRBJ1-1
TGTGCCAGCAGCTTAAATACCGACCCCCTTGGAGCTTTCTTT
CASSLNTDPLGAFF
>TRBD2|TRBV4-1|-|TRBJ2-7
TGCGCCAGCAGCCCCAGCGGGGGCCGCTCCTACGAGCAGTACTTC
CASSPSGGRSYEQYF
>-|TRBV25-1|few|TRBJ2-1
TGTGCCAGCAGTGAAGATGGTCTAGCCAGCAATGAGCAGTTCTTC
CASSEDGLASNEQFF
>-|TRBV5-1|-|TRBJ2-5
TGCGCCAGCAGCTTGGCAACGGGGCACCGCGGGCAAGAGACCCAGTACTTC
CASSLATGHRGQETQYF
>TRBD1|TRBV24-1|few|TRBJ2-1
TGTGCCACCAGTGAGCGGACAGGGTCGTCCTACAATGAGCAGTTCTTC
CATSERTGSSYNEQFF
>TRBD1|TRBV10-3|few|TRBJ2-2
TGTGCCATCAGCCCCGACAGGGGGATCACCGGGGAGCTGTTTTTT
CAISPDRGITGELFF
>TRBD1|TRBV20-1|-|TRBJ1-5
TGCAGTGCTCCCAGACAGGGAGATCAGCCCCAGCATTTT
CSAPRQGDQPQHF
>-|TRBV20-1|many|TRBJ2-1
TGCAGTGCTAGAGACCTAGACGTCGTTGGTGGTGAGCAGTTCTTC
CSARDLDVVGGEQFF
>TRBD2|TRBV28|-|TRBJ2-3
TGTGCCAGCAGTTTCGGTTCCCTCGGACTAGTGGGAAGCACAGATACGCAGTATTTT
CASSFGSLGLVGSTDTQYF
>-|TRBV7-2|many|TRBJ1-3
TGTGCCAGCAGCTTAGAGGGATTGGGAAACACCATATATTTT
CASSLEGLGNTIYF